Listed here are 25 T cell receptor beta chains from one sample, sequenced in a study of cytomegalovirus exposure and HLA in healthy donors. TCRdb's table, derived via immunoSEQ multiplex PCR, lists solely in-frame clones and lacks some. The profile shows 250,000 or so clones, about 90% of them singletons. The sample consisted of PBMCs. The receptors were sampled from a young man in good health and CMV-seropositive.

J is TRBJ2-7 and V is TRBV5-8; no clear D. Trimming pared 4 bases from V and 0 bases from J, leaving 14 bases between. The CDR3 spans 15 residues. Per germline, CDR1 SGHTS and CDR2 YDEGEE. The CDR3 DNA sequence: TGTGCCAGCAGCCAATTCTTAGGTAGCTCCTACGAGCAGTACTTC. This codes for CASSQFLGSSYEQYF.

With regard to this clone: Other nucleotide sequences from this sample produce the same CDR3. The CDR3 here is CASSLGQGGETQYF. CDR3 bases: TGCGCCAGCAGCTTGGGACAGGGGGGAGAGACCCAGTACTTC. The chain combines TRBV5-1 with TRBJ2-5; the match to TRBD1 covers 9 bases. V was clipped by 0 bases and J by 4 bases; unmatched bases: 1. CDR3 length equals 14 residues. Per germline, CDR1 SGHRS and CDR2 YFSETQ. The full variable domain, with the rest looked up from reference TRBV5-1 and TRBJ2-5, is KAGVTQTPRYLIKTRGQQVTLSCSPISGHRSVSWYQQTPGQGLQFLFEYFSETQRNKGNFPGRFSGRQFSNSRSEMNVSTLELGDSALYLCASSLGQGGETQYFGPGTRLLVL.

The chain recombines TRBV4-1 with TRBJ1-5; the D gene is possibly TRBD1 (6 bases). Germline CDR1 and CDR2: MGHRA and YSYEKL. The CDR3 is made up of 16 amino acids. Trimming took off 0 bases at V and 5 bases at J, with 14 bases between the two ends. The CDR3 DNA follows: TGCGCCAGCAGCCAAGAAGTGGTAGCAGGGGATCAGCCCCAGCATTTT. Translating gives CASSQEVVAGDQPQHF.

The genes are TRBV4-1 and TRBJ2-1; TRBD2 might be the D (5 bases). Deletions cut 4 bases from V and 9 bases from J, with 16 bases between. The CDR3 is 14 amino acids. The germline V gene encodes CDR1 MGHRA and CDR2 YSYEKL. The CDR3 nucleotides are TGCGCCAGCAGCCCCATAGGTTCTAGCTTTGAGCAGTTCTTC. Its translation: CASSPIGSSFEQFF.

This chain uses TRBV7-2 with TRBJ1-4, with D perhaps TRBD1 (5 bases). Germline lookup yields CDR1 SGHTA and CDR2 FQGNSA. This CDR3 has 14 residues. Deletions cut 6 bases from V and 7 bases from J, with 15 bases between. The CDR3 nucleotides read TGTGCCAGCAGTCCTACGGGGGGGTCTGAAAAACTGTTTTTT. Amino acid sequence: CASSPTGGSEKLFF.

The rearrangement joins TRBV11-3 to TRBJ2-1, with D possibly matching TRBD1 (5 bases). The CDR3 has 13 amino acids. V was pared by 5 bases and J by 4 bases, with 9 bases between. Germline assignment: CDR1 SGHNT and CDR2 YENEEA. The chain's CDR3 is CASSASGYNEQFF. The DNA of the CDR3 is TGTGCCAGCAGCGCATCAGGGTACAATGAGCAGTTCTTC.

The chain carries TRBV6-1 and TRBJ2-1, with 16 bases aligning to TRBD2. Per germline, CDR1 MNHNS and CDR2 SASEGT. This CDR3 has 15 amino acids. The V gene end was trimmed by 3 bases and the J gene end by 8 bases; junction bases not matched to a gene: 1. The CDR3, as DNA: TGTGCCAGCAGTGAGGGACTAGCGGGAGGGGATGAGCAGTTCTTC. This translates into CASSEGLAGGDEQFF.

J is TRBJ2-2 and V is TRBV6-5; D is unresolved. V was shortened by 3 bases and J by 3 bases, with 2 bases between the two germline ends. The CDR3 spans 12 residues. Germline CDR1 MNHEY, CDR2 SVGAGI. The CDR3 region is CASSYDTGELFF. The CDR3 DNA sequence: TGTGCCAGCAGTTATGACACCGGGGAGCTGTTTTTT.

Written as DNA, the CDR3 is TGTGCCAGCAGTGACGGCCCATACCGCTATGGCTACACCTTC. It specifies CASSDGPYRYGYTF. V gene TRBV6-1 combines with J gene TRBJ1-2; unclear D gene. The CDR3 is made up of 14 amino acids. V was trimmed by 3 bases and J by 4 bases, leaving 12 bases between them. Germline V lookup: CDR1 MNHNS, CDR2 SASEGT.

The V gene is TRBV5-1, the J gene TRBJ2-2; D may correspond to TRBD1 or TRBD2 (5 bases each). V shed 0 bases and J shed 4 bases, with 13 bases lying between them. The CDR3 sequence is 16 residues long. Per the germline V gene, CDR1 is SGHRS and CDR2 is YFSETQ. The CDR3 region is CASSLGPGRPTGELFF. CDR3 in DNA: TGCGCCAGCAGCTTGGGTCCGGGGCGCCCCACCGGGGAGCTGTTTTTT.

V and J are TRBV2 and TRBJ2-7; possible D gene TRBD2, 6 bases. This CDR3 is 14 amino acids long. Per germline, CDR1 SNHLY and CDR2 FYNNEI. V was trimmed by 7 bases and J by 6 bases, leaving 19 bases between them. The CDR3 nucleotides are TGTGCCAGCACCCGTGCCGCAGGGACTTTCGAGCAGTACTTC. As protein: CASTRAAGTFEQYF.

CDR3 in DNA: TGTGCCAGCAGCGCCCGGGACTTTAGAACCTACAATGAGCAGTTCTTC. It yields the protein CASSARDFRTYNEQFF. V gene TRBV2 combines with J gene TRBJ2-1; maybe TRBD2 (6 bases). Germline V gene lookup returns CDR1 SNHLY and CDR2 FYNNEI. The CDR3 covers 16 residues. The V and J ends lost 6 bases and 2 bases respectively, with 17 bases between them.

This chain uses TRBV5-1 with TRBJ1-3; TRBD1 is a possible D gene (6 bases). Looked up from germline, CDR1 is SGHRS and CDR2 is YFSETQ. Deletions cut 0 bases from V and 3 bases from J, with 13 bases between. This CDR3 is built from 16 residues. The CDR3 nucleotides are TGCGCCAGCAGCTTGGCGGACAGTACCTTTGGAAACACCATATATTTT. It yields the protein CASSLADSTFGNTIYF. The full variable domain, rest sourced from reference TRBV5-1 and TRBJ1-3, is KAGVTQTPRYLIKTRGQQVTLSCSPISGHRSVSWYQQTPGQGLQFLFEYFSETQRNKGNFPGRFSGRQFSNSRSEMNVSTLELGDSALYLCASSLADSTFGNTIYFGEGSWLTVV.

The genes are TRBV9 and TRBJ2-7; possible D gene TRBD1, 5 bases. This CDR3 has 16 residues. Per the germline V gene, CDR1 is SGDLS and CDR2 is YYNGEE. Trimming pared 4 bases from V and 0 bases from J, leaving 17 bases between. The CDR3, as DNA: TGTGCCAGCAGCCCAGACGGACATTCCCGCTCCTACGAGCAGTACTTC. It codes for CASSPDGHSRSYEQYF.

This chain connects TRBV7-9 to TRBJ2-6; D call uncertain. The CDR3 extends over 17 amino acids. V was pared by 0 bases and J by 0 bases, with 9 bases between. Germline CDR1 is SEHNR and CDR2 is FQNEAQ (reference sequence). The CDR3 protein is CASSLAYASSGANVLTF. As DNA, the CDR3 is TGTGCCAGCAGCTTAGCGTATGCGAGCTCTGGGGCCAACGTCCTGACTTTC.

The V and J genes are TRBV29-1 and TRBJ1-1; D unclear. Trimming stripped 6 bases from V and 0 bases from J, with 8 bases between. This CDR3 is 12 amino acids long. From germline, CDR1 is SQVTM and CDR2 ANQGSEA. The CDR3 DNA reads TGCAGCGTAGACGGATTGAACACTGAAGCTTTCTTT. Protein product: CSVDGLNTEAFF.

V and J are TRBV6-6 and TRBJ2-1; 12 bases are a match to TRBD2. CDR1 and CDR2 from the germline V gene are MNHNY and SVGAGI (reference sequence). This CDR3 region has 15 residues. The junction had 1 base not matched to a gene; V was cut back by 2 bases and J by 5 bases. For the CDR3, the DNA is TGTGCCAGCAGTTACCGGACTAGCGGGAACAATGAGCAGTTCTTC. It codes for CASSYRTSGNNEQFF.

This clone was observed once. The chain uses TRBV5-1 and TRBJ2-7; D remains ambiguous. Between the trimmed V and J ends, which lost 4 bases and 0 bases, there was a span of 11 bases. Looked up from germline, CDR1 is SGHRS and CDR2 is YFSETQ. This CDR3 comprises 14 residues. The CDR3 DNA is TGCGCCAGCAGCCTCGGAAAAAGCTCCTACGAGCAGTACTTC. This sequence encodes CASSLGKSSYEQYF.

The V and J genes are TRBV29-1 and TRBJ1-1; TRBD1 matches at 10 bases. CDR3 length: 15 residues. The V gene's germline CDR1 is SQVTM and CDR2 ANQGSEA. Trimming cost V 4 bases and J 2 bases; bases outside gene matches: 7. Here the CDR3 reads CSVAGGQGVNTEAFF. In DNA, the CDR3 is TGCAGCGTTGCTGGCGGACAGGGGGTTAACACTGAAGCTTTCTTT.

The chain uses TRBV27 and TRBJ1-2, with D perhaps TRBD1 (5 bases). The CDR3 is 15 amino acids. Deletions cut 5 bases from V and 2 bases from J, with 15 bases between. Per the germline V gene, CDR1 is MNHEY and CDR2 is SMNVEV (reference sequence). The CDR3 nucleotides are TGTGCCAGCAGTCCGGGCCATGGGGGAAACTATGGCTACACCTTC. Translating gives CASSPGHGGNYGYTF.

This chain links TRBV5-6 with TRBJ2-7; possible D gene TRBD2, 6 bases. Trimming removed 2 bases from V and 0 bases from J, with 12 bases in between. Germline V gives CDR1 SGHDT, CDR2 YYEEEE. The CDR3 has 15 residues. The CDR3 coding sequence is TGTGCCAGCAGCTTTAGCGGACTAAACTCCTACGAGCAGTACTTC. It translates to CASSFSGLNSYEQYF.

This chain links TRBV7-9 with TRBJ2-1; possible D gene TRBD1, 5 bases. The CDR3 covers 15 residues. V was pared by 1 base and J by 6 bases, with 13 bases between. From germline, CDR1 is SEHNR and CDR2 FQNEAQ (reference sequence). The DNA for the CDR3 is TGTGCCAGCAGCTTAGGACAGTCTCTTCCCAATGAGCAGTTCTTC. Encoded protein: CASSLGQSLPNEQFF.

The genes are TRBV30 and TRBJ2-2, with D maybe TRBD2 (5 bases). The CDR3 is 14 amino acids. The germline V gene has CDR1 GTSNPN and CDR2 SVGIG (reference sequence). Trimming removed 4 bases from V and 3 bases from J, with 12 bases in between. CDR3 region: CAWTGVAHTGELFF. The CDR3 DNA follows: TGTGCCTGGACCGGGGTAGCGCACACCGGGGAGCTGTTTTTT.

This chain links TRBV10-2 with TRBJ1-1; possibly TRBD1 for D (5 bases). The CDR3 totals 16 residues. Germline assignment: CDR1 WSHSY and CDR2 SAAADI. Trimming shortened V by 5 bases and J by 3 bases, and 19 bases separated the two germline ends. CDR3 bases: TGCGCCAGCAGTTGGGAAGGGGCGATTGGTCACACTGAAGCTTTCTTT. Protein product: CASSWEGAIGHTEAFF.

The CDR3: CASSQGRNTGELFF. In DNA, the CDR3 is TGCGCCAGCAGCCAAGGGAGGAACACCGGGGAGCTGTTTTTT. The chain is built from TRBV4-1 and TRBJ2-2; no firm D call. Germline values: CDR1 MGHRA, CDR2 YSYEKL. The length of the CDR3 is 14 residues. Trimming stripped 1 base from V and 1 base from J, with 4 bases between.